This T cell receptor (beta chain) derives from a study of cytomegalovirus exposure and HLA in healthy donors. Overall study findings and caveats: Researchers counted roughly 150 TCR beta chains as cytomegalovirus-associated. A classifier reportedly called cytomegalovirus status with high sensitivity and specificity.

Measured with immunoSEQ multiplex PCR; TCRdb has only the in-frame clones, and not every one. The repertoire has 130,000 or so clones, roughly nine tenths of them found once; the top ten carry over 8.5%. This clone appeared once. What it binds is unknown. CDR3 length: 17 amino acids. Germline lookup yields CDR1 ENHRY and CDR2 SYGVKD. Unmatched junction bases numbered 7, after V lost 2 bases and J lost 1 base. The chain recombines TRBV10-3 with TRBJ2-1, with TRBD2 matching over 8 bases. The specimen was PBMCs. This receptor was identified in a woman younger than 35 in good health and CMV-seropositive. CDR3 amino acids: CAISELAGRASYNEQFF. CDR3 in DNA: TGTGCCATCAGTGAGCTAGCGGGTCGGGCGTCCTACAATGAGCAGTTCTTC.